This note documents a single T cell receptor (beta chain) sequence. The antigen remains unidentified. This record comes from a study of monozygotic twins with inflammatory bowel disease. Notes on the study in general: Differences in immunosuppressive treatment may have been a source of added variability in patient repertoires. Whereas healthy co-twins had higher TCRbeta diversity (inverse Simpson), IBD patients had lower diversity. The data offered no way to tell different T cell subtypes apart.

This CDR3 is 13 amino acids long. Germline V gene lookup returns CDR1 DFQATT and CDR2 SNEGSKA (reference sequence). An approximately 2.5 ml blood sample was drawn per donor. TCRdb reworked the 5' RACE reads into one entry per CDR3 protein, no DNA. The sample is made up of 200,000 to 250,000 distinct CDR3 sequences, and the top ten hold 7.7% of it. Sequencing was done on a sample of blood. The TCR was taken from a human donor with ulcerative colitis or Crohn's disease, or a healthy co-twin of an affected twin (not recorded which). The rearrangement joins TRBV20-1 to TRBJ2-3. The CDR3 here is CSAGDGERDTQYF.